This TCR beta chain was obtained from a study of molecular identifiers for immune sequencing clone quantification. The overall study: Replicate runs used RNA from roughly 21,000 or 96,000 naive CD8 cells, which was split five ways into aliquots, and four of those aliquots were then sequenced. Whole-study findings and limits: Barcode-sharing identical TCR molecules could underestimate highly expanded clone sizes. Clones that had above 20 RNA copies took up over 97% of effector molecules but under 1% in naive cells.

This clonotype was counted many times. Antigen specificity is unknown. Germline CDR1 reads MNHEY; CDR2 reads SMNVEV (reference sequence). The CDR3 loop spans 15 amino acids. The V and J ends lost 4 bases and 2 bases, in that order; junction bases with no gene match: 3. Previously described methods and listed TCR primers were employed for the bulk TCR libraries. MiXCR, run by TCRdb on the PCR reads, gives a single entry per CDR3 protein. This table has 45,000 to 65,000 distinct CDR3 sequences, less than 25% appearing once. The sequence came from a human donor in good health. Some libraries in this study had Jurkat cell RNA spiked in. J is TRBJ2-1 and V is TRBV27, with 9 positions matching TRBD1. What was sequenced was naive CD8+ T cells from blood, with Jurkat cell RNA spiked in. Regarding subset: FACS-sorted CD8+CD4-CCR7+CD45RA+ naive T cells. CDR3 protein: CASSSTGGPYNEQFF. The CDR3 coding sequence is TGTGCCAGCAGTTCCACAGGGGGCCCCTACAATGAGCAGTTCTTC.